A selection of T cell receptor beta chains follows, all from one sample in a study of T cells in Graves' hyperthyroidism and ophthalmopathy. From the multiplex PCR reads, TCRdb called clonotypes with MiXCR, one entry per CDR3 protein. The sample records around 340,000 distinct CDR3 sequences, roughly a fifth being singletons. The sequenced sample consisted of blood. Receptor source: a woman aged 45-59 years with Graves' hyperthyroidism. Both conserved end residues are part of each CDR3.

cdr3_aa: CASSVPSGKTQYF
v_call: TRBV9

cdr3_aa: CRATGQGQETQYF
v_call: TRBV20-1

cdr3_aa: CASSFFVGVEAFF
v_call: TRBV5-5

cdr3_aa: CATSRDFSTRQVFDNQPQHF
v_call: TRBV15

cdr3_aa: CASSPRWDRNNEQFF
v_call: TRBV7-8

cdr3_aa: CASRPRTIHTYEQYF
v_call: TRBV28

cdr3_aa: CASSTGTGVSNQPQHF
v_call: TRBV19

cdr3_aa: CASRGTEGSGANVLTF
v_call: TRBV5-1

cdr3_aa: CSARDLGENTGELFF
v_call: TRBV20-1

cdr3_aa: CASTSSPPLQGAATGELFF
v_call: TRBV28

cdr3_aa: CSVDRLTEAFF
v_call: TRBV29-1

cdr3_aa: CASNQARGGPTDTQYF
v_call: TRBV27

cdr3_aa: CASSPAGTGRNIQYF
v_call: TRBV7-9

cdr3_aa: CASNLDGRDSPLHF
v_call: TRBV2

cdr3_aa: CASSLGSGTLNTEAFF
v_call: TRBV7-9

cdr3_aa: CASSQGRAPNTGELFF
v_call: TRBV4-2

cdr3_aa: CATSREGTGALRNTEAFF
v_call: TRBV15

cdr3_aa: CASSQDRRGRAFF
v_call: TRBV3-1

cdr3_aa: CSATGLPSSYNEQFF
v_call: TRBV20-1

cdr3_aa: CASSRRQDEKLFF
v_call: TRBV28

cdr3_aa: CASSSDRKNTEAFF
v_call: TRBV7-9

cdr3_aa: CSVALGDTQYF
v_call: TRBV29-1

cdr3_aa: CASSNDRGGFYGYTF
v_call: TRBV2

cdr3_aa: CATSGPGQGTYEQYF
v_call: TRBV2

cdr3_aa: CASSRGTELEQYF
v_call: TRBV28

cdr3_aa: CASSKAGGTEAFF
v_call: TRBV5-1

cdr3_aa: CASSGTGEQPQHF
v_call: TRBV2

cdr3_aa: CSESGGAGLVGDTQYF
v_call: TRBV20-1

cdr3_aa: CASSFRTGGNTEAFF
v_call: TRBV12-3/TRBV12-4

cdr3_aa: CASSLVRNEKLFF
v_call: TRBV11-2

cdr3_aa: CASIRGAISSYNEQFF
v_call: TRBV6-1

cdr3_aa: CASSQSGQVLESTQYF
v_call: TRBV4-1

cdr3_aa: CASSLGGDWPYEQYF
v_call: TRBV27

cdr3_aa: CASTKGGAGNTEAFF
v_call: TRBV6-1

cdr3_aa: CASSQESLTTRLAGVNEQFF
v_call: TRBV4-2

cdr3_aa: CASSLAFSQETQYF
v_call: TRBV7-2

cdr3_aa: CASSPGLAGGNNEQFF
v_call: TRBV3-1

cdr3_aa: CASSLNWGLNTEAFF
v_call: TRBV5-1

cdr3_aa: CSANPGLAGDTQYF
v_call: TRBV20-1

cdr3_aa: CASRGNSPLHF
v_call: TRBV28

cdr3_aa: CASGLDRSTYNEQFF
v_call: TRBV12-5